This is a list of T cell receptor beta chains from one sample in a study of T cells in Graves' hyperthyroidism and ophthalmopathy. One entry per CDR3 protein results from TCRdb running MiXCR on the multiplex PCR reads. Among 400,000 or so distinct CDR3 sequences listed, over 12% were seen once. The sequenced material came from blood. Source of these receptors: a woman aged 55-69 years with Graves' ophthalmopathy. CDR3s include the opening cysteine and the closing phenylalanine or tryptophan. A D gene is named only where the DNA matches it firmly. The size field is filled for only some rows; it gives once, few, many or a size class.

TRBD2	.	TRBJ2-5	TRBV5-1	TGCGCCAGCAGCTTGGTAGCTAGCGGAAAAGAGACCCAGTACTTC	CASSLVASGKETQYF
.	many	TRBJ2-1	TRBV3-1	TGTGCCAGCAGCCGGTGGGAGCGCACCTACAATGAGCAGTTCTTC	CASSRWERTYNEQFF
.	many	TRBJ2-7	TRBV29-1	TGCAGCGTTGCCCGCAGGGAACCCTACGAGCAGTACTTC	CSVARREPYEQYF
TRBD1	many	TRBJ1-2	TRBV11-2	TGTGCCAGCAGCCTGGGACAGGGGGCCTTCTATGGCTACACCTTC	CASSLGQGAFYGYTF
.	many	TRBJ2-5	TRBV24-1	TGTGCCACCAGTGATACGAGCGGCCAAGAGACCCAGTACTTC	CATSDTSGQETQYF
.	few	TRBJ2-2	TRBV13	TGTGCCAGCAGCAGGACAATGACCGGGGAGCTGTTTTTT	CASSRTMTGELFF
TRBD2	many	TRBJ2-5	TRBV5-1	TGTGCCAGCAGCTTAGGAAGGGGAGGGGAGACCCAGTACTTC	CASSLGRGGETQYF
TRBD2	many	TRBJ2-2	TRBV5-1	TGCGCCAGCAGCCTCGACCCGGGACTAGCGGGGAACACCGGGGAGCTGTTTTTT	CASSLDPGLAGNTGELFF
.	.	TRBJ2-2	TRBV12-3/TRBV12-4	TGTGCCAGCAGTTTTTGGGCCACCCCCACCGGGGAGCTGTTTTTT	CASSFWATPTGELFF
TRBD2	many	TRBJ2-3	TRBV20-1	TGCAGTGCTAGAAGGGCGGGAGCCGCAGATACGCAGTATTTT	CSARRAGAADTQYF
TRBD1	many	TRBJ2-1	TRBV27	TGTGCCAGCAGTTATACAGGGGAAGTCTACAATGAGCAGTTCTTC	CASSYTGEVYNEQFF
.	.	TRBJ2-5	TRBV14	TGTGCCAGCAGCCAAGTGAAAGGGGATGGTGAGACCCAGTACTTC	CASSQVKGDGETQYF
.	.	TRBJ2-1	TRBV6-2/TRBV6-3	TGTGCCAGCAGTTTCGAATACAATGAGCAGTTCTTC	CASSFEYNEQFF
.	many	TRBJ1-1	TRBV5-1	TGCGCCAGCAGGCTCGTGACGGAAATGAACACTGAAGCTTTCTTT	CASRLVTEMNTEAFF
.	many	TRBJ2-4	TRBV28	TGTGCCAGCAGTTTAACTAGAGGGGTTCTGGGCATTCAGTACTTC	CASSLTRGVLGIQYF
.	few	TRBJ1-4	TRBV12-3/TRBV12-4	TGTGCCAGCACCGCTCGGGGTCTTGGGGCAGAAAAACTGTTTTTT	CASTARGLGAEKLFF
.	many	TRBJ1-3	TRBV11-1	TGTGCCAGCAGCCTCTCAGGGATCTCTGGAAACACCATATATTTT	CASSLSGISGNTIYF
.	few	TRBJ2-4	TRBV3-1	TGTGCCAGCAGCCAAGAAGGGAGCAGCGCCATTCAGTACTTC	CASSQEGSSAIQYF
.	many	TRBJ2-7	TRBV27	TGTGCCAGCAGTCCCACTGCGGAACCTACCAGCGAGCAGTACTTC	CASSPTAEPTSEQYF
TRBD1	many	TRBJ1-2	TRBV28	TGTGCCAGCAGTGGACAGGAAATCTATGGCTACACCTTC	CASSGQEIYGYTF
.	many	TRBJ2-7	TRBV30	TGTGCCTGGAGTACAACGACAGCCGCCTACGAGCAGTACTTC	CAWSTTTAAYEQYF
.	many	TRBJ2-5	TRBV20-1	TGCAGTGCTAGCGGGGCCCTTGGGACCCAGTACTTC	CSASGALGTQYF
TRBD2	many	TRBJ2-7	TRBV7-2	TGTGCCAGCAGCTTAGGGACTAGCGGGAGATGGTACGAGCAGTACTTC	CASSLGTSGRWYEQYF
TRBD2	few	TRBJ2-3	TRBV20-1	TGCAGTGCTATACCGGGACTAGTGATGAATACGCAGTATTTT	CSAIPGLVMNTQYF
.	many	TRBJ1-1	TRBV18	TGTGCCAGCTCGGAGGGGCTTATCACTGAAGCTTTCTTT	CASSEGLITEAFF
.	many	TRBJ1-2	TRBV20-1	TGCAGTGCTAGGGACGGCAACTATGGCTACACCTTC	CSARDGNYGYTF
TRBD2	few	TRBJ2-2	TRBV10-3	TGTGCCATCGGTTCCGGGACTAGCCCCCTCGGGGAGCTGTTTTTT	CAIGSGTSPLGELFF